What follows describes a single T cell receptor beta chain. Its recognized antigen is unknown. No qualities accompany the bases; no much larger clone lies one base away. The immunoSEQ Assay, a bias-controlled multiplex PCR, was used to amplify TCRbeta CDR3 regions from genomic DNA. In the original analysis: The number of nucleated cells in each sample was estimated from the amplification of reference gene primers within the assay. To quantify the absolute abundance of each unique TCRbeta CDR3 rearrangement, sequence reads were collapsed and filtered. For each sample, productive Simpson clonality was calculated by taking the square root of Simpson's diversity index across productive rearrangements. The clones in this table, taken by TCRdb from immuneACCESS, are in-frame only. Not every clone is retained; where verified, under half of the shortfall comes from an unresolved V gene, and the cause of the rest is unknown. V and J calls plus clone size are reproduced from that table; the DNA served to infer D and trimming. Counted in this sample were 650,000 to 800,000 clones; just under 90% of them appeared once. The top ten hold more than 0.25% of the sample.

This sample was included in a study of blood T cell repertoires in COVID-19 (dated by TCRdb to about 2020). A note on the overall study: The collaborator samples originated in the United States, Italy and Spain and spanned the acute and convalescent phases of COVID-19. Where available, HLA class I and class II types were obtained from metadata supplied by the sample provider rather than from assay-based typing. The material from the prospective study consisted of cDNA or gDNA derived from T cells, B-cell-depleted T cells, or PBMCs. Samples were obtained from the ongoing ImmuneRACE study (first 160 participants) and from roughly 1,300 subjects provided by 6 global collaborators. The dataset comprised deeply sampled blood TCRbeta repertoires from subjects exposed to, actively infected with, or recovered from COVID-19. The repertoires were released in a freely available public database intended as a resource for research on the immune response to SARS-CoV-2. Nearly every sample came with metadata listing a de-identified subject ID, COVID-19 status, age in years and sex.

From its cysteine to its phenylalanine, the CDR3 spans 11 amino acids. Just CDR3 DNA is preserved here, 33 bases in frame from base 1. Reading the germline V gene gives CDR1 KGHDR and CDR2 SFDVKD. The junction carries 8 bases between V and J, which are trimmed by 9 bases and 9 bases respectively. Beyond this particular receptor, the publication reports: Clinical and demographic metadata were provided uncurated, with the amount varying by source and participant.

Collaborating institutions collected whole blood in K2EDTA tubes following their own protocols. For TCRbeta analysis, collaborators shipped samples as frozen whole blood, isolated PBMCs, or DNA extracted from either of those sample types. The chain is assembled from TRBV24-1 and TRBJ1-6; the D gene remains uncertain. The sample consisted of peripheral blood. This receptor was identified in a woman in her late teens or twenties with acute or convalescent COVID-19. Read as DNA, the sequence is TGTGCCACCGCGATCTTTTCACCCCTCCACTTT. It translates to CATAIFSPLHF.